This T cell receptor (beta chain) appears in the sequencing data of a study of cytomegalovirus exposure and HLA in healthy donors. Primers: 60 Vbeta forward and 13 Jbeta reverse. Measured with immunoSEQ multiplex PCR; TCRdb has only the in-frame clones, and not every one. This table holds more than 250,000 clones, approximately 90% found once. General study results and limits: A later analysis found that most CMV-associated TCR beta chains appeared HLA-restricted. What TCR beta sequences reportedly achieved was accurate prediction of HLA-A and HLA-B alleles in most subjects. Some public TCRs appeared in many individuals, while most sequences were rare.

As concerns this clone: Its specificity is not known.

This TCR derives from a woman aged 18-29 years in good health and CMV-seronegative. Sequenced material: PBMCs.

CDR3 sequence reads: CASSLDLWDPGEQYF. The CDR3 DNA reads TGTGCCAGCAGCTTAGATCTTTGGGATCCGGGGGAGCAGTACTTC. J is TRBJ2-7 and V is TRBV11-2, with D possibly TRBD2 on 5 matching bases. Trimming removed 0 bases from V and 7 bases from J, with 16 bases in between. CDR3 size: 15 residues. CDR1 and CDR2 (germline): SGHAT, FQNNGV.